These 20 T cell receptor beta chains came from one sample sequenced in a study of CD8 T cells in ankylosing spondylitis. In TCRdb, the 5' RACE reads were re-called with MiXCR into one record per CDR3 protein. This sample has 150,000 to 200,000 distinct CDR3 sequences, with roughly 10% found just once. The sequenced sample was blood, either unsorted or a sorted T cell fraction (not recorded which). These receptors originate from a male donor with ankylosing spondylitis or in good health (not recorded which).

V gene TRBV7-2 combines with J gene TRBJ1-5; D uncertain. The CDR3 sequence is 15 residues long. V lost 1 base, J lost 3 bases, and 10 bases lay in between. CDR1 is SGHTA, CDR2 FQGNSA, per germline. The CDR3 spells CASSLVPDLNQPQHF. CDR3 sequence (DNA): TGTGCCAGCAGCTTAGTACCCGACCTCAATCAGCCCCAGCATTTT. The whole variable domain, remainder taken from reference TRBV7-2 and TRBJ1-5, is GAGVSQSPSNKVTEKGKDVELRCDPISGHTALYWYRQSLGQGLEFLIYFQGNSAPDKSGLPSDRFSAERTGGSVSTLTIQRTQQEDSAVYLCASSLVPDLNQPQHFGDGTRLSIL.

This clonotype has at least ten counts. This rearrangement joins TRBV20-1 to TRBJ1-2, with 10 bases lining up with TRBD1. The CDR3 consists of 13 residues. Germline V CDR1 and CDR2: DFQATT, SNEGSKA (reference sequence). J was trimmed by 3 bases and V by 6 bases; bases with no gene match: 4. As DNA, the CDR3 is TGCAGTGCCCGGGACAGGGGTTACTATGGCTACACCTTC. Its translation: CSARDRGYYGYTF.

This clonotype was recorded many times. The chain employs TRBV6-2 or TRBV6-3 and TRBJ2-7; D not certain. The CDR3 length is 14 residues. Germline CDR1 and CDR2: MNHEY and SVGEGT. V lost 8 bases, J lost 5 bases, and 19 bases lay in between. The CDR3 here is CASRPLDRRDEQYF. In nucleotides, the CDR3 is TGTGCCAGCCGCCCCCTGGACCGCCGCGACGAGCAGTACTTC.

This clonotype was counted many times. V usage is TRBV27 and J usage is TRBJ2-1; TRBD1 or TRBD2 may be the D gene (6 bases each). The CDR3 has 16 amino acids. V gave up 3 bases and J gave up 8 bases, with 20 bases separating them. Germline V CDR1 and CDR2: MNHEY, SMNVEV (reference sequence). CDR3 sequence (DNA): TGTGCCAGCAGTTTCCTCACCCCGGGAGAGGGGGATGAGCAGTTCTTC. Translated: CASSFLTPGEGDEQFF.

At least ten counts were recorded for this clonotype. The CDR3 region has the DNA TGTGCCAGCAGCTCGGGACTAGCAATGCTGGGCGGTTACAATGAGCAGTTCTTC. Translated, it gives CASSSGLAMLGGYNEQFF. This sequence joins TRBV7-7 and TRBJ2-1, with TRBD2 identical over 9 bases. J lost 4 bases, V lost 4 bases, and 14 bases had no gene match. The length of the CDR3 is 18 residues. CDR1 and CDR2 (germline): SSHAT, FNYEAQ (reference sequence).

This clonotype was seen many times. V usage is TRBV9 and J usage is TRBJ1-2; 8 nucleotides align to TRBD1. Trimming removed 3 bases from V and 9 bases from J; junction bases left unmatched: 7. This CDR3 is 13 amino acids long. The germline V gene encodes CDR1 SGDLS and CDR2 YYNGEE. CDR3: CASSALQGGRYTF. The CDR3 DNA sequence: TGTGCCAGCAGCGCCTTACAGGGGGGGCGCTACACCTTC.

The chain couples TRBV18 to TRBJ2-7, with unresolved D. V was shortened by 2 bases and J by 3 bases, with 14 bases between the two germline ends. Looked up from germline, CDR1 is KGHSH and CDR2 is LQKENI. This CDR3 is 15 amino acids long. The CDR3 DNA is TGTGCCAGCTCACCAGGACCCGGTGGTTTCTACGAGCAGTACTTC. This codes for CASSPGPGGFYEQYF.

This clonotype was seen at least ten times. The rearrangement joins TRBV20-1 to TRBJ2-3; 9 positions agree with TRBD2. The V and J ends lost 5 bases and 0 bases, in that order; junction bases with no gene match: 6. Germline assignment: CDR1 DFQATT and CDR2 SNEGSKA (reference sequence). The CDR3 sequence is 15 residues long. CDR3 in DNA: TGCAGTGCTTCGAGCGGGGGGACTAGCACAGATACGCAGTATTTT. It encodes CSASSGGTSTDTQYF.

V is TRBV3-1 and J is TRBJ1-1; D uncertain. V gave up 2 bases and J gave up 6 bases, with 13 bases separating them. The CDR3 spans 14 residues. Germline CDR1 and CDR2: LGHDT and YNNKEL (reference sequence). CDR3 residues: CASSQNRNGPEAFF. The CDR3 nucleotides are TGTGCCAGCAGCCAAAACCGGAATGGTCCTGAAGCTTTCTTT.

The V and J genes are TRBV30 and TRBJ1-5, with 8 bases fitting TRBD1. The J segment lost 6 bases and the V segment lost 0 bases, leaving 7 bases of the junction unmatched. The CDR3 consists of 15 residues. Germline V gene data show CDR1 as GTSNPN and CDR2 as SVGIG (reference sequence). The CDR3 nucleotides are TGTGCCTGGAGTGTAAGGCCAGGGGGCAGTCAGCCCCAGCATTTT. This translates into CAWSVRPGGSQPQHF.

This clonotype has at least ten counts. The chain employs TRBV5-1 and TRBJ1-5, with TRBD1 as a possible D gene (6 bases). The germline V and J ends were trimmed by 0 bases and 3 bases, with 7 bases remaining between them. The germline V gene has CDR1 SGHRS and CDR2 YFSETQ. The CDR3 consists of 14 residues. The CDR3 DNA is TGCGCCAGCAGCTTGGGGGGGGCCAATCAGCCCCAGCATTTT. Protein: CASSLGGANQPQHF.

The J gene is TRBJ1-1, the V gene TRBV2; possible D gene TRBD1, 6 bases. The CDR3 has 17 residues. Trimming pared 3 bases from V and 0 bases from J, leaving 17 bases between. Looked up from germline, CDR1 is SNHLY and CDR2 is FYNNEI. The CDR3 here is CASSDSNQGDMNTEAFF. In DNA form, the CDR3 reads TGTGCCAGCAGTGATAGCAACCAAGGGGACATGAACACTGAAGCTTTCTTT.

This clonotype has only a few counts. This chain links TRBV20-1 with TRBJ1-1, with TRBD1 matching over 7 bases. Germline CDR1 reads DFQATT; CDR2 reads SNEGSKA (reference sequence). CDR3 length: 14 amino acids. V trimming: 3 bases; J trimming: 6 bases; junction bases outside the gene matches: 10. Here the CDR3 reads CSASRQGSFPEAFF. CDR3 bases: TGCAGTGCTAGTCGACAGGGAAGCTTCCCTGAAGCTTTCTTT.

This clonotype was detected ten times or more. The V gene is TRBV5-6, the J gene TRBJ2-7, with D possibly called TRBD1 or TRBD2 (6 bases each). Germline V gives CDR1 SGHDT, CDR2 YYEEEE. The V end lost 4 bases, the J end lost 3 bases, and 17 bases lay between the germline ends. The CDR3 loop spans 15 amino acids. CDR3 DNA: TGTGCCAGCAGCGAAATAGGGGGAGGCATCTACGAGCAGTACTTC. Residues: CASSEIGGGIYEQYF.

This clonotype was seen more than once but under ten times. The chain joins TRBV7-2 to TRBJ2-1, with TRBD1 matching over 10 bases. Germline V gene data show CDR1 as SGHTA and CDR2 as FQGNSA. The CDR3 length is 15 residues. V shed 3 bases, J shed 3 bases, and the junction held 2 bases outside the gene matches. The CDR3 region has the DNA TGTGCCAGCAGCTTCGGACAGGGGGGCTACAATGAGCAGTTCTTC. This codes for CASSFGQGGYNEQFF.

This clonotype was seen only a few times. This could be a read error, since a much larger clone is one nucleotide away. The chain recombines TRBV12-3 or TRBV12-4 with TRBJ2-1, with TRBD2 matching 10 bases. There are 15 residues in the CDR3. The CDR3 DNA sequence: TGTGCCAGCAGTTTCAGTAGCGGGGGGTACAATGGGCAGTTCTTC. Protein product: CASSFSSGGYNGQFF.

This clonotype was counted a few times. The CDR3 region is CASSQEERRTDTQYF. The CDR3 DNA sequence: TGCGCCAGCAGCCAAGAGGAGCGGCGCACAGATACGCAGTATTTT. The V call is TRBV4-1, the J call TRBJ2-3, with D possibly TRBD2 on 5 matching bases. This CDR3 contains 15 residues. V lost 0 bases, J lost 1 base, and 8 bases lay in between. CDR1 and CDR2 (germline): MGHRA, YSYEKL.

The chain couples TRBV15 to TRBJ2-6; a possible D gene is TRBD1 (6 bases). The CDR3 runs to 16 residues. Looked up from germline, CDR1 is LNHNV and CDR2 is YYDKDF (reference sequence). Trimming cost V 3 bases and J 0 bases, with 9 bases left between them. CDR3 DNA sequence: TGTGCCACCAGCAGGACAGGCTACTCTGGGGCCAACGTCCTGACTTTC. Its protein is CATSRTGYSGANVLTF.

This clonotype appeared a few times. V is TRBV11-2 and J is TRBJ2-3; 9 nucleotides align to TRBD2. Germline-derived CDR1 and CDR2 are SGHAT and FQNNGV. This CDR3 is 16 amino acids long. The junction had 7 bases not matched to a gene; V was cut back by 5 bases and J by 1 base. The CDR3 protein is CASSPPGLARTDTQYF. CDR3 bases: TGTGCCAGCAGCCCTCCCGGACTAGCGCGCACAGATACGCAGTATTTT. The full variable domain, in which reference TRBV11-2 and TRBJ2-3 provide the parts outside the CDR3, is EAGVAQSPRYKIIEKRQSVAFWCNPISGHATLYWYQQILGQGPKLLIQFQNNGVVDDSQLPKDRFSAERLKGVDSTLKIQPAKLEDSAVYLCASSPPGLARTDTQYFGPGTRLTVL.

This clonotype was detected many times. J is TRBJ2-5 and V is TRBV5-1, with TRBD1 matching 7 bases. The germline CDR1 and CDR2 sequences are SGHRS and YFSETQ. Trimming at V came to 1 base and at J to 3 bases, leaving 6 bases not matched to a gene. The CDR3 runs 15 residues. The DNA for the CDR3 is TGCGCCAGCAGCTTGACCGGGACAGCCGAAGAGACCCAGTACTTC. Translated, it gives CASSLTGTAEETQYF.